Described below is a single TCR beta chain sequence and its context. Its antigen is currently not known. Base qualities are not provided; no much larger clone lies one nucleotide away. TCRbeta CDR3 regions were amplified from genomic DNA using the immunoSEQ Assay, a bias-controlled multiplex PCR. On the authors' methods: The number of nucleated cells in each sample was estimated by amplification of reference gene primers within the assay. Sequence reads were collapsed and filtered to measure the absolute abundance of every unique TCRbeta CDR3 rearrangement. For each sample, productive Simpson clonality was calculated as the square root of Simpson's diversity index across productive rearrangements. TCRdb provides this immuneACCESS table in a form limited to in-frame rearrangements. Some clones are lacking; in checked studies, under half of them reflect an unresolved V gene, and why the rest are absent is not known. That table gives V, J and clone size, and the DNA gave D and trimming. The sample yields about 210,000 clones; about nine tenths were counted once. The top ten clones comprise roughly 7.1% of the sample.

The data stem from a study of blood T cell repertoires in COVID-19 (dated by TCRdb to 2018 to 2021). In terms of the full investigation: Recovered participants in ImmuneRACE Cohort 3 were defined by two consecutive negative NP/OP PCR tests, clearance by a healthcare professional, or resolution of symptoms. The repertoires were made available in a free public database intended to serve as a resource for research on the immune response to SARS-CoV-2. Sample metadata almost always included a de-identified subject ID, COVID-19 status, age in years and sex. Where available, HLA class I and class II types were obtained from metadata supplied by the sample provider rather than from assay-based typing. Samples were obtained from the ongoing ImmuneRACE study (first 160 participants) and from over a thousand subjects provided by 6 global collaborators. Subjects who had been exposed to COVID-19, were actively infected with it, or had recovered from it provided the deeply sampled blood TCRbeta repertoires that made up the dataset. The material from the prospective study consisted of cDNA or gDNA derived from T cells, B-cell-depleted T cells, or PBMCs. The collaborator samples originated in the United States, Italy and Spain and spanned the acute and convalescent phases of COVID-19.

The full study reports these points: The amount of clinical and demographic metadata varied by source and participant and was provided uncurated.

CDR3 length: 16 amino acids, cysteine to phenylalanine. The sequence is cut down to CDR3 DNA, 48 bases in frame from base 1. The germline V and J ends show losses of 2 bases and 8 bases respectively, and no gene match explains 14 bases of the junction. The germline V gene (reference sequence) yields LGHDT for CDR1 and YNNKEL for CDR2. Participants in the prospective study were enrolled through a virtual design, were aged roughly 18 to 95 years, and lived in 24 United States geographic areas. To assign participants to cohorts, the prospective study relied on clinical history that participants themselves reported in a screening survey and a study questionnaire. In the prospective study, whole blood, serum and a nasopharyngeal or oropharyngeal swab were collected from each participant by mobile phlebotomists. Over a roughly 2-month period, participants in the prospective study had the option of providing additional blood draws and questionnaires. Prospective study blood samples were shipped either frozen or at room temperature before DNA extraction.

The TCR originated in a man aged 25 to 40 in a cohort exposed to, infected with or recovered from COVID-19 (not recorded which). Material for sequencing was PBMCs or T cells enriched from blood (not recorded which). The sequence links TRBV3-1 (or the pseudogene TRBV3-2) to TRBJ2-7; the junction holds 8 bases that match TRBD1. The CDR3 reads CASSQSLRDRTDQQYF. The bases are TGTGCCAGCAGCCAATCCCTCCGGGACAGGACGGATCAGCAGTACTTC.